A single T cell receptor beta chain is shown here with its context. This sample was taken from a study of shared clonotypes between healthy human individuals. The method was immunoSEQ multiplex PCR; TCRdb's version includes in-frame clones alone and lacks a portion of them. The sample holds around 990,000 clones, roughly 80% seen once. This CDR3 has 15 amino acids. CDR1 and CDR2 from the germline V gene are KGHSH and LQKENI. Trimming took 2 bases from V and 3 from J; bases not matched to a gene: 4. This TCR derives from a man aged 18 to 35 in good health. Some clones in this sample may be carry-over from other donors' samples. V usage is TRBV18 and J usage is TRBJ2-1; TRBD2 matches at 7 bases. The sequencing sample was made of memory CD4+ T cells from PBMCs. Regarding subset: CD45RA-negative fraction. CDR3 amino acids: CASSPVGGSYNEQFF. The CDR3 DNA follows: TGTGCCAGCTCACCAGTGGGAGGGAGCTACAATGAGCAGTTCTTC. The variable domain in full, completed from reference TRBV18 and TRBJ2-1, reads NAGVMQNPRHLVRRRGQEARLRCSPMKGHSHVYWYRQLPEEGLKFMVYLQKENIIDESGMPKERFSAEFPKEGPSILRIQQVVRGDSAAYFCASSPVGGSYNEQFFGPGTRLTVL.